Below are 24 T cell receptor beta chains sequenced from a single sample in a study of blood T cell repertoires in COVID-19. The assay was immunoSEQ multiplex PCR, and TCRdb's table has in-frame clones only and misses some. This table has around 77,000 clones, roughly 85% appearing once. Sequencing used peripheral blood. These receptors came from an elderly man with acute or convalescent COVID-19.

This chain uses TRBV11-2 with TRBJ2-1; 12 nucleotides match TRBD2. V shed 1 base and J 8 bases; nucleotides not matched to a gene: 9. The germline CDR1 and CDR2 sequences are SGHAT and FQNNGV. The CDR3 runs to 17 residues. In nucleotides, the CDR3 is TGTGCCAGCAGCTTAGGGGGACTAGCGGGTTCAGGGGATGAGCAGTTCTTC. Translated, it gives CASSLGGLAGSGDEQFF.

This chain uses TRBV3-1 (or the pseudogene TRBV3-2) with TRBJ1-5; TRBD1 matches 9 bases. The length of the CDR3 is 16 residues. J was trimmed by 6 bases and V by 4 bases; bases with no gene match: 10. Germline CDR1 LGHDT, CDR2 YNNKEL (reference sequence). The CDR3 is CASSRSTTGGGQPQHF. In DNA, the CDR3 is TGTGCCAGCAGCCGATCTACCACAGGGGGCGGTCAGCCCCAGCATTTT.

The rearrangement links TRBV28 to TRBJ2-3, with TRBD1 as a possible D gene (6 bases). The V end lost 6 bases, the J end lost 3 bases, and 10 bases lay between the germline ends. This CDR3 has 13 residues. Germline V gives CDR1 MDHEN, CDR2 SYDVKM. DNA for the CDR3: TGTGCCAGCAGGTTACAGGGAACAGATACGCAGTATTTT. This encodes CASRLQGTDTQYF.

This chain uses TRBV28 with TRBJ1-1; D unresolved. The CDR3 length is 13 residues. Trimming stripped 3 bases from V and 1 base from J, with 6 bases between. The V gene's germline CDR1 is MDHEN and CDR2 SYDVKM. CDR3: CASSFTPNTEAFF. CDR3 DNA sequence: TGTGCCAGCAGTTTCACTCCGAACACTGAAGCTTTCTTT. Combining the CDR3 with reference TRBV28 and TRBJ1-1 gives the whole variable domain DVKVTQSSRYLVKRTGEKVFLECVQDMDHENMFWYRQDPGLGLRLIYFSYDVKMKEKGDIPEGYSVSREKKERFSLILESASTNQTSMYLCASSFTPNTEAFFGQGTRLTVV.

The chain employs TRBV18 and TRBJ1-5; TRBD1 matches at 10 bases. This CDR3 has 14 amino acids. Germline V gene sequence: CDR1 KGHSH, CDR2 LQKENI. V was clipped by 4 bases and J by 6 bases; unmatched bases: 3. The CDR3 bases are TGTGCCAGCTCACTGGACAGGGGGTTTCAGCCCCAGCATTTT. As protein: CASSLDRGFQPQHF.

The chain recombines TRBV4-2 with TRBJ1-6; the D is unclear. Per germline, CDR1 LGHNA and CDR2 YNFKEQ. This CDR3 spans 15 amino acids. Trimming took off 5 bases at V and 8 bases at J, with 16 bases between the two ends. The CDR3 DNA reads TGTGCCAGCAGCTCAGTTGGCGGGGTTGATTCACCCCTCCACTTT. This translates into CASSSVGGVDSPLHF.

Only one count was recorded for this clone. The chain carries TRBV5-6 and TRBJ1-1, with 9 bases identical to TRBD1. The CDR3 has 14 residues. The trim removed 0 bases at V and 5 bases at J, leaving 2 bases unmatched. The germline CDR1 and CDR2 sequences are SGHDT and YYEEEE. The CDR3 reads CASSLGQGGTEAFF. The CDR3 DNA reads as TGTGCCAGCAGCTTGGGACAGGGGGGAACTGAAGCTTTCTTT.

The CDR3 loop is CASSFFTTSGNQETQYF. CDR3 nucleotides: TGTGCCAGCAGCTTCTTTACGACTAGCGGGAACCAAGAGACCCAGTACTTC. The chain has TRBV7-2 and TRBJ2-5; TRBD2 matches 11 bases. V was pared by 3 bases and J by 0 bases, with 6 bases of the junction left unmatched. Germline V lookup: CDR1 SGHTA, CDR2 FQGNSA. The CDR3 totals 17 residues.

The genes are TRBV21-1 and TRBJ2-7; TRBD1 is the table's D call and was not checked against the DNA. TRBV21-1 counts as a pseudogene. This CDR3 region has 15 residues. This CDR3 reads CASSKTPQGAQSQYF. CDR3 DNA: TGTGCCAGCAGCAAAACCCCACAGGGGGCGCAATCCCAGTACTTC.

This clone has a single count. The CDR3 sequence is CASSSPAASSYEQYF. The CDR3 DNA reads TGTGCCAGCAGCTCCCCGGCCGCTAGCTCCTACGAGCAGTACTTC. The V gene is TRBV7-6, the J gene TRBJ2-7, with D hard to call. The V and J ends lost 4 bases and 0 bases respectively, with 13 bases between them. The CDR3 runs to 15 residues. Germline V gene lookup returns CDR1 SGHVS and CDR2 FNYEAQ.

This clone was seen a handful of times. The V and J genes are TRBV2 and TRBJ1-5, with D possibly being TRBD1 (6 bases). Germline CDR1 is SNHLY and CDR2 is FYNNEI. This CDR3 is built from 15 residues. Between the trimmed V and J ends, which lost 5 bases and 0 bases, there was a span of 11 bases. The chain's CDR3 is CASSLDRPSNQPQHF. The CDR3 DNA reads TGTGCCAGCAGTCTGGACAGACCTAGCAATCAGCCCCAGCATTTT.

V is TRBV3-1 (or the pseudogene TRBV3-2) and J is TRBJ2-3; the match to TRBD2 covers 10 bases. J lost 5 bases, V lost 1 base, and 9 bases had no gene match. Germline-derived CDR1 and CDR2 are LGHDT and YNNKEL (reference sequence). The CDR3 contains 17 residues. As DNA, the CDR3 is TGTGCCAGCAGCCAAGTGGGAAGCGGGAGGGCGGAAGATACGCAGTATTTT. Its translation is CASSQVGSGRAEDTQYF.

This sequence joins TRBV10-3 and TRBJ2-5; 7 bases map to TRBD1. V was pared by 3 bases and J by 9 bases, with 16 bases of the junction left unmatched. Germline V lookup: CDR1 ENHRY, CDR2 SYGVKD. The CDR3 is 16 amino acids. CDR3 sequence (DNA): TGTGCCATCAGTGATACCCTGTCAGGGGGTCAAGGGTCCCAGTACTTC. Its translation is CAISDTLSGGQGSQYF.

This clone was found a few times. The rearrangement joins TRBV18 to TRBJ2-3; D possibly corresponds to TRBD2 (5 bases). This CDR3 spans 14 amino acids. Germline CDR1 reads KGHSH; CDR2 reads LQKENI. The ends were cut back, 0 bases at V and 2 bases at J, with 6 bases in the middle. CDR3 amino acids: CASSPPTITDTQYF. CDR3 coding DNA: TGTGCCAGCTCACCACCGACTATCACAGATACGCAGTATTTT.

J is TRBJ1-4 and V is TRBV7-9; D is uncertain. Trimming cost V 5 bases and J 13 bases, with 14 bases left between them. CDR1 is SEHNR, CDR2 FQNEAQ, per germline (reference sequence). The CDR3 totals 12 residues. The CDR3 DNA sequence: TGTGCCAGCAGCCAGGCCCCAGGACTACTGTTTTTT. Translating gives CASSQAPGLLFF.

This chain's CDR3 is CASSGGPGQQFF. CDR3 coding DNA: TGTGCCAGCAGTGGGGGGCCAGGACAGCAGTTCTTC. The chain joins TRBV25-1 to TRBJ2-1; D possibly corresponds to TRBD1 (6 bases). The germline CDR1 and CDR2 sequences are MGHDK and SYGVNS. The CDR3 is 12 amino acids. V was cut by 4 bases and J by 11 bases, with 12 bases left in between.

The chain has TRBV7-2 and TRBJ2-3; TRBD2 matches at 8 bases. This CDR3 comprises 14 residues. Trimming cost V 3 bases and J 5 bases; bases outside gene matches: 4. The V gene's germline CDR1 is SGHTA and CDR2 FQGNSA. DNA of the CDR3: TGTGCCAGCAGCTTGCGCGGGGGGATAGATACGCAGTATTTT. Encoded protein: CASSLRGGIDTQYF.

The chain joins TRBV7-9 to TRBJ2-7, with 7 nucleotides matching TRBD1. Germline V gene data show CDR1 as SEHNR and CDR2 as FQNEAQ (reference sequence). The ends lost 6 bases at V and 2 bases at J; junction bases unmatched: 10. The CDR3 is made up of 15 amino acids. The CDR3 DNA reads as TGTGCCAGCAGTGCGCCGGGACAGTCCACCTACGAGCAGTACTTC. Amino acids: CASSAPGQSTYEQYF.

V gene TRBV10-3 combines with J gene TRBJ2-5; 7 bases are a match to TRBD1. The germline CDR1 and CDR2 sequences are ENHRY and SYGVKD. J lost 5 bases, V lost 3 bases, and 9 bases had no gene match. The CDR3 covers 15 residues. CDR3 nucleotides: TGTGCCATCAGTGATATGACAGGGAGAGGGGAGACCCAGTACTTC. Amino acids: CAISDMTGRGETQYF.

The chain joins TRBV5-1 to TRBJ1-3; unclear D gene. V shed 2 bases and J shed 3 bases, with 12 bases lying between them. Germline V gene lookup returns CDR1 SGHRS and CDR2 YFSETQ. The CDR3 is 15 amino acids. The CDR3 reads CASSLNGEGGNTIYF. Written as DNA, the CDR3 is TGCGCCAGCAGCTTAAATGGGGAGGGTGGAAACACCATATATTTT.

The rearrangement uses TRBV6-5 and TRBJ2-2, with no clear D. There are 13 residues in the CDR3. V was shortened by 6 bases and J by 4 bases, with 9 bases between the two germline ends. Germline CDR1 is MNHEY and CDR2 is SVGAGI. The CDR3 DNA reads as TGTGCCAGCAGACTTGACACCACCGGGGAGCTGTTTTTT. Protein: CASRLDTTGELFF.

CDR3 protein: CASSSSGGLAKNIQYF. The CDR3 DNA reads as TGTGCCAGCAGCTCGTCGGGTGGCTTAGCCAAAAACATTCAGTACTTC. This chain uses TRBV2 with TRBJ2-4; D uncertain. The germline gives CDR1 SNHLY, CDR2 FYNNEI. V was cut by 6 bases and J by 0 bases, with 15 bases left in between. This CDR3 is 16 amino acids long.

This clone turned up a few times. The rearrangement uses TRBV18 and TRBJ1-6, with D maybe TRBD1 (5 bases). V was clipped by 4 bases and J by 9 bases, with 16 bases between them. The CDR3 has 15 amino acids. Germline CDR1 is KGHSH and CDR2 is LQKENI. CDR3 coding DNA: TGTGCCAGCTCACGCTTAGACAGTCCGGGTTCACCCCTCCACTTT. Its translation: CASSRLDSPGSPLHF.

The chain links TRBV2 to TRBJ2-5; TRBD1 might be the D (6 bases). The CDR3 extends over 15 amino acids. Trimming stripped 6 bases from V and 5 bases from J, with 19 bases between. Germline assignment: CDR1 SNHLY and CDR2 FYNNEI. This chain's CDR3 is CASSPNVGAGETQYF. As DNA, the CDR3 is TGTGCCAGCAGCCCCAACGTGGGGGCCGGGGAGACCCAGTACTTC.